This is a list of T cell receptor beta chains from one sample in a study of blood T cell repertoires in COVID-19. Some clones are missing from TCRdb's copy, which holds only in-frame ones; the method was immunoSEQ multiplex PCR. The repertoire holds some 250,000 clones, approximately 86% seen once, with under 9% in the top ten. Source material: peripheral blood. Receptor source: a woman aged 70 to 79 with active or convalescent COVID-19. The CDR3 runs from the conserved cysteine through the conserved F or W.

j_gene	v_gene	CDR3aa
TRBJ1-1	TRBV6-6	CASSYRQARGSEAFF
TRBJ2-3	TRBV19	CASSTTAGSTDTQYF
TRBJ1-3	TRBV7-6	CASSPRLRVSGNTIYF
TRBJ2-3	TRBV11-2	CASSLRRTSVGDTQYF
TRBJ1-5	TRBV6-5	CASSYSGGNQPQHF
TRBJ1-5	TRBV7-8	CASSHDRGMRVDNQPQHF
TRBJ1-4	TRBV7-9	CASSSRQTTNEKLFF
TRBJ1-2	TRBV7-6	CASSRGPGYTF
TRBJ1-1	TRBV10-3	CAISGDSKSLGVRPEAFF
TRBJ1-5	TRBV27	CASSSDRREPQHF
TRBJ2-3	TRBV9	CASNAESADTQYF
TRBJ1-2	TRBV19	CASSSVDRIGYTF
TRBJ1-1	TRBV7-2	CASSPGLSNTEAFF
TRBJ2-1	TRBV5-5	CASSLAGTGVLLGSYNEQFF
TRBJ2-6	TRBV28	CASSTPSPGQVMSGANVLTF
TRBJ1-6	TRBV6-6	CASSYREGNSPLHF
TRBJ1-2	TRBV2	CASSEGRGRIQAYGYTF
TRBJ2-5	TRBV5-4	CASSLPTSDQETQYF
TRBJ1-1	TRBV10-3	CAISESTRPNTEAFF
TRBJ2-7	TRBV7-9	CASSTSYEQYF
TRBJ2-3	TRBV3-1/TRBV3-2	CASTSGGRSTDTQYF
TRBJ1-4	TRBV4-1	CASSQEGLLLATNEKLFF